This T cell receptor beta chain was identified during a study of Ad26.COV2.S vaccination and SARS-CoV-2 variants. Study-level information: Donor was in the COV1001 Ad26.COV2.S trial arm. Ad26.COV2.S given intramuscularly, once or twice 56 days apart. General study points: The TCR breadth and depth analyses may have understated or missed part of the total T cell responses.

Notes on this clone: Its antigen is not identified. The sample holds other DNA sequences that translate to the same CDR3.

The treatment: 15 to 20 received Ad26.COV2.S at low or high dose, single or two shots; 5 received placebo; per-sample allocation not given. The study sampled participants on day 63 after the first vaccine or placebo injection. This Boston cohort included adults aged 18-55 years. Repertoires were generated with immunoSEQ multiplex PCR, while TCRdb's copy carries only in-frame clones and drops some. This sample has fewer than 800,000 clones, with around 89% found just once. Trimming at V came to 4 bases and at J to 3 bases, leaving 1 base not matched to a gene. The germline gives CDR1 PRHDT, CDR2 FYEKMQ (reference sequence). The CDR3 runs to 13 residues.

The genes are TRBV13 and TRBJ1-2, with 8 bases identical to TRBD1. Sample: peripheral blood, taken in a trial of Ad26.COV2.S vaccine versus placebo. The receptor comes from a person between 18 and 59 years old who received the Ad26.COV2.S COVID-19 vaccine or a placebo. CDR3 sequence: CASSSDRDYGYTF. CDR3 coding DNA: TGTGCCAGCAGCTCGGACAGGGACTATGGCTACACCTTC.